Sequencing of this T cell receptor (beta chain) was carried out in a study of control samples from healthy donors and cancer patients. The repertoire was sequenced with immunoSEQ multiplex PCR; TCRdb's copy has only in-frame clones and lacks some. Of about 92,000 clones in the sample, around 80% were seen once. The sample holds a few counts of this clone. The same CDR3 is also encoded by other DNA sequences in this sample. Germline CDR1 is MNHNS and CDR2 is SASEGT. The germline V and J ends were trimmed by 1 base and 3 bases, with 7 bases remaining between them. The CDR3 has 14 residues. Sequencing used blood. This chain uses TRBV6-1 with TRBJ2-1, with no clear D. The source of this sequence is a woman aged 55-69 years in good health. CDR3 in DNA: TGTGCCAGCAGTGAAGTCGCTGGCTACAATGAGCAGTTCTTC. Residues: CASSEVAGYNEQFF.